The TCR beta chain described here comes from a study of tumor and adjacent non-tumor tissue in lung cancer. About the research overall: Aged 31 to 76 years, patients included roughly 10 men and about 5 women with stage I to III disease. About 4.2 million productive TCRbeta reads were obtained per sample on average. Broader study findings: Normal lung showed higher cumulative top 100 clone frequency than tumor. Tumor tissue had significantly higher TCR diversity than normal lung.

The template was RNA from unsorted bulk tissue. This clonotype was recorded a few times. Its cognate antigen is unknown. The library came from three nested PCR rounds adapted from ARM-PCR protocols. A single record per CDR3 protein comes from TCRdb applying MiXCR to the multiplex PCR reads. The repertoire consists of approximately 150,000 distinct CDR3 sequences, with approximately 72% occurring once and the leading ten covering about 18%. Sequenced: lung tumor tissue. This receptor was identified in a man aged 55 to 69 with small cell lung cancer.

For the CDR3, the DNA is TGCAGCGCCACTGCCACGGACAGGGTAGATACTGGGCAGTTCTTC. The encoded protein is CSATATDRVDTGQFF. The rearrangement joins TRBV29-1 to TRBJ2-1; 8 nucleotides agree with TRBD1. Germline V gene sequence: CDR1 SQVTM, CDR2 ANQGSEA. The CDR3 spans 15 residues. Trimming at V came to 7 bases and at J to 12 bases, leaving 20 bases not matched to a gene.